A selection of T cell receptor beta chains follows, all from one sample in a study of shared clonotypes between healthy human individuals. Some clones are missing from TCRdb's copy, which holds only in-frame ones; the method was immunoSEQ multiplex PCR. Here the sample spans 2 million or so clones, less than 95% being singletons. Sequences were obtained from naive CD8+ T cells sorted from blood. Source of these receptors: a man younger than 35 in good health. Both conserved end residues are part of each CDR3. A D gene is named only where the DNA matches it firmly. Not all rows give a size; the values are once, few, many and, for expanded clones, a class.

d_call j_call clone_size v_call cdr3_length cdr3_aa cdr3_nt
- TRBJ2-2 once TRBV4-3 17 CASSQWLQVYDTGELFF TGCGCCAGCAGCCAATGGTTGCAGGTATATGACACCGGGGAGCTGTTTTTT
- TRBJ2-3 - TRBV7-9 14 CASSPRVLTDTQYF TGTGCCAGCAGCCCCCGGGTACTAACAGATACGCAGTATTTT
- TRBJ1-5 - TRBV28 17 CASSLTRSAYSNQPQHF TGTGCCAGCAGTTTAACTCGGTCAGCTTATAGCAATCAGCCCCAGCATTTT
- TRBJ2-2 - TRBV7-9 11 CAFLRTGELFF TGTGCCTTCTTACGGACCGGGGAGCTGTTTTTT
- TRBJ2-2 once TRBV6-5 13 CASSPGYTGELFF TGTGCCAGCAGCCCAGGTTACACCGGGGAGCTGTTTTTT
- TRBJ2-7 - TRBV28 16 CASSLIWQGESYEQYF TGTGCCAGCAGTTTAATCTGGCAGGGCGAATCCTACGAGCAGTACTTC
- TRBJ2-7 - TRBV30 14 CAWSVMGAGYEQYF TGTGCCTGGAGTGTAATGGGGGCAGGGTACGAGCAGTACTTC
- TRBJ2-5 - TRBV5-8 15 CASSLHLGLQETQYF TGTGCCAGCAGCTTGCATCTCGGTCTCCAAGAGACCCAGTACTTC
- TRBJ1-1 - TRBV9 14 CASSVGVENTEAFF TGTGCCAGCAGCGTAGGGGTGGAGAACACTGAAGCTTTCTTT
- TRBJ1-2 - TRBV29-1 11 CSVDEVYGYTF TGCAGCGTTGACGAGGTCTATGGCTACACCTTC
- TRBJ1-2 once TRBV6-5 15 CASSYSLEAFYGYTF TGTGCCAGCAGTTACTCCCTGGAAGCCTTCTATGGCTACACCTTC
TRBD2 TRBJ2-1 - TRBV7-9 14 CASSPSGGWNEQFF TGTGCCAGCAGCCCGTCCGGGGGGTGGAATGAGCAGTTCTTC
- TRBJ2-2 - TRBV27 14 CASESGSNTGELFF TGTGCCAGCGAGTCAGGGTCGAACACCGGGGAGCTGTTTTTT
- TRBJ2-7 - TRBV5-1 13 CASSAGTSYEQYF TGCGCCAGCAGCGCCGGGACTTCCTACGAGCAGTACTTC
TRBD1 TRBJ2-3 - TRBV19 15 CASTSTGVGTDTQYF TGTGCCAGTACCTCGACAGGGGTTGGCACAGATACGCAGTATTTT